This entry lists 17 T cell receptor beta chains sequenced from one sample in a study of early T cells in non-severe SARS-CoV-2 infection. TCRdb reanalysed the 5' RACE reads using MiXCR and keeps one entry per CDR3 protein. The table includes some 70,000 distinct CDR3 sequences, just under 5% detected once. The sample consisted of whole blood. These receptors were obtained from an adult who was a healthcare worker with PCR-confirmed SARS-CoV-2 infection or an uninfected control (not recorded which).

This clonotype has only a few counts. The chain combines TRBV5-1 with TRBJ2-1, with a tentative D call TRBD2 (6 bases). V lost 2 bases to trimming and J lost 6 bases, with 12 bases between them. The CDR3 runs 14 residues. The germline gives CDR1 SGHRS, CDR2 YFSETQ. CDR3 DNA: TGCGCCAGCAGCTTTCTCAGGGAGGCCAATGAGCAGTTCTTC. Amino acids: CASSFLREANEQFF. Looking up the rest from reference TRBV5-1 and TRBJ2-1 gives the full variable domain: KAGVTQTPRYLIKTRGQQVTLSCSPISGHRSVSWYQQTPGQGLQFLFEYFSETQRNKGNFPGRFSGRQFSNSRSEMNVSTLELGDSALYLCASSFLREANEQFFGPGTRLTVL.

This clonotype was seen repeatedly, ten times or more. This sequence joins TRBV27 and TRBJ1-6; D uncertain. The V gene lost 5 bases and the J gene lost 2 bases, with 7 bases spanning the gap. Germline V CDR1 and CDR2: MNHEY, SMNVEV (reference sequence). The CDR3 has 14 residues. The DNA for the CDR3 is TGTGCCAGCAGTCTTTGGCCCTATAATTCACCCCTCCACTTT. Translated, it gives CASSLWPYNSPLHF.

The chain is built from TRBV15 and TRBJ1-2, with TRBD1 matching 7 bases. Germline lookup yields CDR1 LNHNV and CDR2 YYDKDF (reference sequence). J lost 0 bases, V lost 5 bases, and 12 bases had no gene match. The CDR3 has 17 residues. The CDR3, as DNA: TGTGCCACCAGCGGGCCAACTAGACAGGGCGCTAACTATGGCTACACCTTC. It is translated as CATSGPTRQGANYGYTF.

V is TRBV3-2 and J is TRBJ2-3. TRBV3-2 is flagged as a pseudogene. The CDR3 contains 14 residues. CDR3 sequence reads: CASSQASVAGTQYF. For the CDR3, the DNA is TGTGCCAGCAGCCAAGCTTCGGTGGCTGGTACGCAGTATTTT.

This clonotype has a count of ten or more. This sequence joins TRBV29-1 and TRBJ2-1; no clear D. The V gene lost 3 bases and the J gene lost 6 bases, with 9 bases spanning the gap. This CDR3 has 12 amino acids. Germline lookup yields CDR1 SQVTM and CDR2 ANQGSEA. The CDR3 DNA sequence: TGCAGCGTTGATGCGAGCCTCAATGAGCAGTTCTTC. It yields the protein CSVDASLNEQFF.

The chain joins TRBV7-8 to TRBJ1-5; 11 bases map to TRBD1. The CDR3 length is 16 residues. The junction had 6 bases not matched to a gene; V was cut back by 2 bases and J by 6 bases. Germline-derived CDR1 and CDR2 are SGHVS and FQNEAQ. CDR3 sequence: CASSLSPGTGGQPQHF. The CDR3 DNA follows: TGTGCCAGCAGCTTATCCCCCGGGACAGGGGGTCAGCCCCAGCATTTT.

This clonotype was seen a handful of times. The genes are TRBV4-2 and TRBJ1-1; 11 bases are a match to TRBD1. The CDR3 loop spans 14 amino acids. The germline V gene encodes CDR1 LGHNA and CDR2 YNFKEQ. The V segment lost 7 bases and the J segment 2 bases; nucleotides outside the gene matches: 3. This CDR3 reads CASTGTGGNTEAFF. Here the CDR3 DNA reads TGTGCCAGCACGGGGACAGGGGGAAACACTGAAGCTTTCTTT.

The chain is built from TRBV18 and TRBJ2-5; weak D call: TRBD1 (6 bases). V shed 3 bases and J shed 6 bases, with 11 bases lying between them. Germline assignment: CDR1 KGHSH and CDR2 LQKENI. CDR3 size: 13 residues. CDR3 sequence: CASSPNRAQTQYF. The DNA of the CDR3 is TGTGCCAGCTCACCGAACAGGGCGCAGACCCAGTACTTC.

This clonotype was seen many times. The chain is built from TRBV3-1 and TRBJ1-1, with 8 bases fitting TRBD1. Germline V gives CDR1 LGHDT, CDR2 YNNKEL (reference sequence). CDR3 size: 14 residues. Losses at the gene ends were 4 bases for V and 0 bases for J; bases not matched to a gene: 1. The CDR3, as DNA: TGTGCCAGCAGCCGGACAGGGTTGAACACTGAAGCTTTCTTT. This sequence encodes CASSRTGLNTEAFF.

This clonotype was seen at least ten times. This chain connects TRBV20-1 to TRBJ2-2, with TRBD2 as a possible D gene (7 bases). The CDR3 runs 15 residues. The ends were cut back, 2 bases at V and 5 bases at J, with 15 bases in the middle. Germline loops: CDR1 DFQATT, CDR2 SNEGSKA (reference sequence). The CDR3 protein is CSARHAQGGTGELFF. The CDR3 DNA reads as TGCAGTGCTAGACACGCACAGGGAGGGACCGGGGAGCTGTTTTTT.

Notes on this clonotype: A much larger clone lies a single base off, so this may be a read error. The CDR3 sequence is CASRIQGSGEVFF. The CDR3 bases are TGTGCCAGTAGGATTCAGGGGTCCGGGGAGGTGTTTTTT. The chain couples TRBV19 to TRBJ2-2; D may be TRBD1 or TRBD2 (6 bases each). The germline V gene encodes CDR1 LNHDA and CDR2 SQIVND (reference sequence). The CDR3 has 13 residues. Full variable domain (outside the CDR3, taken from reference TRBV19 and TRBJ2-2): DGGITQSPKYLFRKEGQNVTLSCEQNLNHDAMYWYRQDPGQGLRLIYYSQIVNDFQKGDIAEGYSVSREKKESFPLTVTSAQKNPTAFYLCASRIQGSGEVFFGEGSRLTVL.

V and J are TRBV20-1 and TRBJ2-7; the match to TRBD2 covers 8 bases. Germline V gene data show CDR1 as DFQATT and CDR2 as SNEGSKA (reference sequence). V was clipped by 1 base and J by 2 bases; unmatched bases: 1. There are 13 residues in the CDR3. DNA of the CDR3: TGCAGTGCTAGAGTAGCGGGGCCCTACGAGCAGTACTTC. Its protein is CSARVAGPYEQYF.

This clonotype was recorded at least ten times. The chain combines TRBV3-1 with TRBJ1-5; D possibly corresponds to TRBD1 (5 bases). CDR3 size: 12 residues. Trimming left V 3 bases short and J 5 bases short, with 5 bases between. Germline CDR1 is LGHDT and CDR2 is YNNKEL (reference sequence). CDR3 amino acids: CASSQGDQPQHF. The CDR3 DNA sequence: TGTGCCAGCAGCCAGGGGGATCAGCCCCAGCATTTT.

The chain links TRBV11-3 to TRBJ2-2; 10 nucleotides match TRBD2. Trimming cost V 1 base and J 2 bases; bases outside gene matches: 1. The CDR3 loop spans 16 amino acids. Germline CDR1 is SGHNT and CDR2 is YENEEA. DNA of the CDR3: TGTGCCAGCAGCTTAGTAGCGGGGGGAAACACCGGGGAGCTGTTTTTT. It yields the protein CASSLVAGGNTGELFF. Full variable domain (remainder filled in from reference TRBV11-3 and TRBJ2-2): EAGVVQSPRYKIIEKKQPVAFWCNPISGHNTLYWYLQNLGQGPELLIRYENEEAVDDSQLPKDRFSAERLKGVDSTLKIQPAELGDSAVYLCASSLVAGGNTGELFFGEGSRLTVL.

V and J are TRBV18 and TRBJ1-1; 7 nucleotides line up with TRBD1. Germline V gene sequence: CDR1 KGHSH, CDR2 LQKENI. The CDR3 extends over 15 amino acids. The ends lost 1 base at V and 3 bases at J; junction bases unmatched: 5. The DNA for the CDR3 is TGTGCCAGCTCACCACAGGGGGCGTTTGACACTGAAGCTTTCTTT. This translates into CASSPQGAFDTEAFF.

Notes on this clonotype: Since no conserved phenylalanine or tryptophan closes the CDR3, a read error is the likely cause. This sequence joins TRBV24-1 and TRBJ2-1, with D perhaps TRBD1 or TRBD2 (5 bases each). This CDR3 has 16 residues. The ends were cut back, 4 bases at V and 12 bases at J, with 24 bases in the middle. CDR1 is KGHDR, CDR2 SFDVKD, per germline. Written as DNA, the CDR3 is TGTGCCACCAGTGAAGCTACAGGACGGGTGGACTCCGGGCAGTTCTTA. Protein product: CATSEATGRVDSGQFL.

This chain uses TRBV29-1 with TRBJ2-7; 9 nucleotides align to TRBD1. V gave up 5 bases and J gave up 6 bases; unmatched junction bases: 8. Germline CDR1 reads SQVTM; CDR2 reads ANQGSEA. This CDR3 has 13 amino acids. CDR3 nucleotide sequence: TGCAGCGTTCAGCGGACAGGGGACGGCGAGCAGTACTTC. Protein product: CSVQRTGDGEQYF.